This T cell receptor beta chain was identified during a study of blood T cells in healthy people across ages. Regarding the study as a whole: Across the age range, TCR beta diversity per million T cells fell in a roughly linear way. Across samples, TCR beta diversity tracked strongly with naive T cell percentage.

Healthy Caucasian individuals from Russia aged 6 to 90 were enrolled as donors. Note on this clonotype: Its antigen is unknown.

A second PCR of roughly 7 to 11 cycles used a sample-barcoded 5' primer and a J-beta primer mix. In TCRdb, the 5' RACE reads were re-called with MiXCR into one record per CDR3 protein. This table holds about 760,000 distinct CDR3 sequences, about 56% found once. V shed 6 bases and J shed 5 bases, with 11 bases lying between them. CDR1 and CDR2 (germline): MNHNS, SASEGT. The CDR3 covers 13 residues. The chain employs TRBV6-1 and TRBJ2-1; TRBD2 is a possible D gene (6 bases). The source material was blood. The TCR sequence derives from a middle-aged man in good health. CDR3 bases: TGTGCCAGCAGAGGGACTTCGCACAATGAGCAGTTCTTC. Translating it yields CASRGTSHNEQFF.